Listed below are T cell receptor beta chains from one sample, sequenced in a study of cytomegalovirus exposure and HLA in healthy donors. Assay used: immunoSEQ multiplex PCR; TCRdb lists only in-frame clones, some missing. Of fewer than 150,000 clones in the sample, approximately 83% were seen once. Input material: PBMCs. Every receptor here comes from a man between 35 and 55 years old in good health and CMV-seronegative. Both conserved end residues are part of each CDR3. Fields, in order: J gene, V gene, CDR3 protein.

TRBJ1-5	TRBV7-2	CASSLSAGWDNQPQHF
TRBJ2-2	TRBV5-6	CASSLTVPGELFF
TRBJ1-2	TRBV30	CAWSRGELYGYTF
TRBJ1-2	TRBV5-8	CASSFAVLNYGYTF
TRBJ1-2	TRBV7-3	CASSSHRRRVANYGYTF
TRBJ2-7	TRBV7-9	CASSFLGQSIYEQYF
TRBJ2-1	TRBV4-2	CASSQETGSNEQFF
TRBJ2-2	TRBV9	CASSVRGASETGELFF
TRBJ2-7	TRBV12-2	CASRPGTEGFYEQYF
TRBJ2-4	TRBV4-3	CASSQVGGGAKNIQYF
TRBJ1-2	TRBV19	CAGSKSKRGNYGYTF
TRBJ1-2	TRBV30	CASRDRATNYGYTF
TRBJ2-1	TRBV7-9	CASSLVDRYYNEQFF
TRBJ1-4	TRBV19	CASRRIDRGGEKLFF
TRBJ2-1	TRBV25-1	CASGTSEQFF
TRBJ2-3	TRBV2	CASSMEAESTDTQYF
TRBJ2-1	TRBV15	CATSGIAGPRNEQFF
TRBJ2-3	TRBV30	CAWDRASLGTQYF
TRBJ1-4	TRBV9	CASSVTGATNEKLFF
TRBJ2-7	TRBV27	CASSFDRVAYEQYF
TRBJ2-1	TRBV7-7	CASSPTGGISYNEQFF
TRBJ2-7	TRBV6-6	CASSLYGQPITYEQYF
TRBJ2-7	TRBV20-1	CSARSGDEQYF
TRBJ1-3	TRBV5-6	CASSILGNTIYF
TRBJ1-1	TRBV27	CASSSPGWNTEAFF
TRBJ2-7	TRBV6-6	CASSRGQGGVGEQYF
TRBJ2-2	TRBV19	CASSPTSANTGELFF
TRBJ1-1	TRBV7-9	CASSLGVTGNTEAFF
TRBJ1-5	TRBV5-6	CASSLVVAPNQPQHF
TRBJ2-3	TRBV5-8	CASSFLERDTQYF
TRBJ2-7	TRBV10-1	CASSVRTTLFYEQYF
TRBJ1-2	TRBV7-2	CASSLWGQGDYGYTF
TRBJ2-1	TRBV6-5	CASSYSGTRSEQFF
TRBJ2-7	TRBV4-1	CASSLTGDREQYF
TRBJ2-7	TRBV5-4	CASSFATTDPYEQYF
.	TRBV30	CARGGQGGYEQYF
TRBJ2-2	TRBV5-1	CASSLDWGRRTGELFF
TRBJ2-5	TRBV9	CASSPTIQETQYF
TRBJ2-6	TRBV5-1	CASSPTGPGQGRSGANVLTF
TRBJ2-3	TRBV18	CASSPLEGVGTDTQYF
TRBJ1-6	TRBV2	CASSVGQGFSPLHF
TRBJ2-5	TRBV6-5	CASSSGLAVATQYF
TRBJ2-6	TRBV7-9	CASSLFGEGYSGANVLTF
TRBJ1-1	TRBV4-3	CASSHGQGALNTEAFF
TRBJ1-1	TRBV19	CASNSGGTGGYTEAFF
TRBJ2-1	TRBV6-5	CASSYDRVEYNEQFF
TRBJ2-7	TRBV2	CASSASVSYEQYF
TRBJ2-7	TRBV5-6	CASSLSRVSWSEQYF
TRBJ2-2	TRBV7-9	CASSFSAAGELFF
TRBJ2-2	TRBV5-6	CASSLTAGDFGELFF
TRBJ2-7	TRBV5-8	CASSPGGASDEQYF
TRBJ1-5	TRBV6-6	CASSPGLYSNQPQHF
TRBJ1-2	TRBV28	CASRRPGQVLYGYTF
TRBJ1-2	TRBV2	CASSDRAGYTF
TRBJ1-1	TRBV19	CASRPNRGAEAFF
TRBJ2-1	TRBV19	CASSMRLAGGLVYNEQFF